The source of this T cell receptor (beta chain) is a study of a mutant IDH1 vaccine in newly diagnosed glioma. Across the whole study: Once 4-6 weeks had passed after radiotherapy alone, vaccination started, or it started with temozolomide cycles. Visit V12 was scheduled at week 35 and visit V13 at week 47. The treated population exhibited a male proportion of around 62%, a female proportion of roughly 40%, and a mean age of about 40 years.

The protocol was immunoSEQ multiplex PCR, while the TCRdb copy is restricted to in-frame clones and leaves out a portion. The table has around 30,000 clones, roughly 84% seen once. Time point noted: week 47, end of study. Vaccination comprised doses that each held 300 ug of mutant IDH1 20-mer peptide, plus topical imiquimod. Patients received eight vaccinations in weeks 1, 3, 5, 7, 11, 15, 19, 23. Concerning this clone itself: Its specificity is unknown.

Losses at the gene ends were 5 bases for V and 4 bases for J; bases not matched to a gene: 6. Germline CDR1 is SGHTA and CDR2 is FQGNSA. CDR3 length equals 16 residues. The sequenced sample was PBMCs, obtained from a glioma patient whose treatment included an IDH1 peptide vaccine. The J gene is TRBJ2-5, the V gene TRBV7-2, with 14 bases that match TRBD2. This TCR came from a man aged 25-40 years with glioma. The CDR3 DNA follows: TGTGCCAGCAGCACCAGACTAGCGGGGGGGGGAGAGACCCAGTACTTC. Translation gives CASSTRLAGGGETQYF.